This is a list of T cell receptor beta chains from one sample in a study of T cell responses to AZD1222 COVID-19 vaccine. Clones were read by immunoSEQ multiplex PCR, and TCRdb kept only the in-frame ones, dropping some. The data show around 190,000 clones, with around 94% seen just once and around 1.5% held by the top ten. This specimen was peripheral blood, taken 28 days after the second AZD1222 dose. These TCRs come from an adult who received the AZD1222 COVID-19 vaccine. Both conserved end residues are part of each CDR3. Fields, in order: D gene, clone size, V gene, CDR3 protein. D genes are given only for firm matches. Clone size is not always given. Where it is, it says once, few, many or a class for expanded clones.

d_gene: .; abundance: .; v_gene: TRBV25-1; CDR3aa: CASSEFTQGPGNEQFF
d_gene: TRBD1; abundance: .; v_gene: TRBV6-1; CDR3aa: CASSEADDRGYEQYF
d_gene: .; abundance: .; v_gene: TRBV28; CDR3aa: CASRRWTATNEKLFF
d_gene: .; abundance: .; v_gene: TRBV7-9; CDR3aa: CASSTDGNQPQHF
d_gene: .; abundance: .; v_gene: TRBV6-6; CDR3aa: CASSYSMSGKNTEAFF
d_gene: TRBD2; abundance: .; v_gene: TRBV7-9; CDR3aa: CASSSPGLAVYEQYF
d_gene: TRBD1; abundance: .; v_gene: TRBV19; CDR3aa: CASSRAGTGPSNYGYTF
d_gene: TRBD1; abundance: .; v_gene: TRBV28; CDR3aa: CASSEPQGQGLFYGYTF
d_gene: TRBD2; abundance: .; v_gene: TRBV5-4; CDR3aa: CASSLGAGPSYEQYF
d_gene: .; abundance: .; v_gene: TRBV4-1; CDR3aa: CASSQVGENNYGYTF
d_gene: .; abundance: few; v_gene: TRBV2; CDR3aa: CASTGESGGGTEAFF
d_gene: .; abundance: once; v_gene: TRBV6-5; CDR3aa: CASSYSSGGGNTEAFF
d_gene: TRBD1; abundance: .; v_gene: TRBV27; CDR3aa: CASSSRQGKHEQYF
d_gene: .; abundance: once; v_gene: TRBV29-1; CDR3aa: CSASQGQNTEAFF
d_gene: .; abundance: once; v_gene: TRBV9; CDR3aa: CASSVGYTSQETQYF
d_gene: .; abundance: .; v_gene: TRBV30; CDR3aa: CAWSVLSGQPQHF
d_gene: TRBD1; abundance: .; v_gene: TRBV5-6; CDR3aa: CASSLLDRTGAQYF
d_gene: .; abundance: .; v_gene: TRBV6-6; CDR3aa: CASSYGETNEKLFF
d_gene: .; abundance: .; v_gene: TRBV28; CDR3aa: CASSLGLVYGYTF
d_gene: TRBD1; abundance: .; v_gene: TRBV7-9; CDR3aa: CASSPSTTRTGPLTEAFF
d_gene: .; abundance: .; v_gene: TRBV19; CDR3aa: CASSPSFTGANVLTF
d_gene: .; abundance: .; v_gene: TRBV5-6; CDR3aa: CASSLGQFYEQYF
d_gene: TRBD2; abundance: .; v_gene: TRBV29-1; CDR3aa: CSVLGGGNSETQYF
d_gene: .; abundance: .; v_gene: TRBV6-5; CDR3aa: CASSPDRHSGNTIYF
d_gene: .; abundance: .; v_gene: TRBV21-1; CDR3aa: CASSPPKRGASHDKETQYF
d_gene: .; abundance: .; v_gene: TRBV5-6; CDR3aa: CASSLVADLRINYEQYF
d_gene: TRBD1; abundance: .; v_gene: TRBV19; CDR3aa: CASSGTGGRTDTQYF
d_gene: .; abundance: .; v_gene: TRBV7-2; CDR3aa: CASSPAGSGELFF
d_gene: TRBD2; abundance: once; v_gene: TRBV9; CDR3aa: CASSVSTIAGGPIDEQFF
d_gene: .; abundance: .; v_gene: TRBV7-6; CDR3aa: CASSSAYEWRGPNTGELFF
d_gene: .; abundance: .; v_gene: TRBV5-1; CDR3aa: CANIRDRENYEQYF
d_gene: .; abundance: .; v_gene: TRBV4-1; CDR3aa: CASSQRPGGATWAFF
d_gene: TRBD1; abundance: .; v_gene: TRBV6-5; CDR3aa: CASARTGYDRTEAFF
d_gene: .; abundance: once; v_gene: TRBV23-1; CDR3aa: CATTKSQSRQDYGYTF
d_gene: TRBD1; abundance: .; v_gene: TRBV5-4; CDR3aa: CASSLDPRGRGGNTIYF
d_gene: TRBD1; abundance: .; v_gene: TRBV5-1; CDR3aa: CASSTNRGRRSTEAFF
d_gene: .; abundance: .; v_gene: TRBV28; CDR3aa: CASSLLRNTIYF
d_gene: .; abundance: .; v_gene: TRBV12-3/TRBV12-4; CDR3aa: CASSTPGAQPQHF
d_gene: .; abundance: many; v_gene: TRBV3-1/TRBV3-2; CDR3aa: CASSQEYREGNQPQHF
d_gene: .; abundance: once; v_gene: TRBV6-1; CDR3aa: CASSEGKGGYEQYF
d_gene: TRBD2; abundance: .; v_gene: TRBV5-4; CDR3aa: CASSYRLARNTGELFF
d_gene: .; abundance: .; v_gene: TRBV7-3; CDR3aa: CASSPSGGRSANTGELFF
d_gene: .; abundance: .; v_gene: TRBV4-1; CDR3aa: CASSQDLSEKLFF
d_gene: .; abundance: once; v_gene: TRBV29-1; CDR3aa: CSAENTEAFF
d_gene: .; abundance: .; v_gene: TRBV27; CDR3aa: CASSLTFAGLSSNQPQHF
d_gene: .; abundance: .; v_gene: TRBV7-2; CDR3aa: CASSLIGGDTEAFF
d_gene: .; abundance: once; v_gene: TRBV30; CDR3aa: CACHAGLLQDEQYF
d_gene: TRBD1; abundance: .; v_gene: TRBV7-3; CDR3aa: CASSSPGGGYGYTF
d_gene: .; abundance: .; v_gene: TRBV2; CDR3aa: CASSQKQSVNTEAFF
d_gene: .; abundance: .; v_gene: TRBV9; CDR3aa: CASSGGLNTGELFF
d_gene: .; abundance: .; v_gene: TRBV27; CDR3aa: CASSLSGNQPQHF
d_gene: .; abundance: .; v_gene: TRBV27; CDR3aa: CASNNPSQGTWGYTF
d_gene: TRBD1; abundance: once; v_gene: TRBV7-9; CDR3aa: CASSSNRGGYGYTF
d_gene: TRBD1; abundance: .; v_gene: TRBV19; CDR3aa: CASGTGLNQPQHF
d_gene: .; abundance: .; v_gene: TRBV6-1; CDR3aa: CASSESGGVGNEKLFF